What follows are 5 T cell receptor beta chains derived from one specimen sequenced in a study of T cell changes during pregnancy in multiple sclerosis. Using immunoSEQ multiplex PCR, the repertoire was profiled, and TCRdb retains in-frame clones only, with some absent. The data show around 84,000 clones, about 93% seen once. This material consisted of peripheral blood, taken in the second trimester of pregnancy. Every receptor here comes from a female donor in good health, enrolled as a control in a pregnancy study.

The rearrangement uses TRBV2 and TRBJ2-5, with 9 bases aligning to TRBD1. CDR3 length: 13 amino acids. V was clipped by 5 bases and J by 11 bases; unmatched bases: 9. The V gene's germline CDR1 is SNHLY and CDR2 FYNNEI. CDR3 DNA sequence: TGTGCCAGCAGTCTAGGGACAGGGACAGCGCAGTACTTC. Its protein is CASSLGTGTAQYF.

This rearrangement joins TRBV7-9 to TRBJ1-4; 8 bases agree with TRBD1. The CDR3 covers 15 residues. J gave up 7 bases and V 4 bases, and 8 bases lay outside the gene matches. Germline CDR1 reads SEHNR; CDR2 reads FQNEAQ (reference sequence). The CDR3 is CASSSGQVTSEKLFF. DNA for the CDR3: TGTGCCAGCAGCTCGGGACAGGTCACGAGTGAAAAACTGTTTTTT.

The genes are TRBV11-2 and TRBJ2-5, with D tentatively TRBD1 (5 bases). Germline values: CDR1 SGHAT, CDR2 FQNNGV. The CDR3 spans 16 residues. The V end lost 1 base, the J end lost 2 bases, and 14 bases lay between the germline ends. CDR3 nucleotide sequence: TGTGCCAGCAGCTTAGTAGGCAGGGTCCCGCAAGAGACCCAGTACTTC. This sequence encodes CASSLVGRVPQETQYF.

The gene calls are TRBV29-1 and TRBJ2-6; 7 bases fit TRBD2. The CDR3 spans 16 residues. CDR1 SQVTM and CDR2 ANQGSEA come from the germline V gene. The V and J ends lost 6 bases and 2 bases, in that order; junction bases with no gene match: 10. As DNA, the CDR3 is TGCAGCGTGTGGGGGGGGGATTTCGCTGGGGCCAACGTCCTGACTTTC. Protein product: CSVWGGDFAGANVLTF.

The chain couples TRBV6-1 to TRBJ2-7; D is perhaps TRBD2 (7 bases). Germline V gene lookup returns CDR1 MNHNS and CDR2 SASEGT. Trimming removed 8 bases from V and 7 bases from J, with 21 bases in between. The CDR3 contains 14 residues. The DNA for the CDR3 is TGTGCCAGCCACCAGGGAGGGGGTTATAATGAGCAGTACTTC. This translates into CASHQGGGYNEQYF.